These 20 T cell receptor beta chains came from one sample sequenced in a study of T cell responses to AZD1222 COVID-19 vaccine. Measured with immunoSEQ multiplex PCR; TCRdb has only the in-frame clones, and not every one. This sample has roughly 150,000 clones, with just over 90% found just once. The starting material was peripheral blood, obtained on day 0 of AZD1222 vaccination. Receptor source: an adult in good health.

The chain combines TRBV28 with TRBJ1-6; D is undetermined. The V end was cut by 4 bases, the J end by 7 bases, with 11 bases between. CDR1 MDHEN and CDR2 SYDVKM come from the germline V gene. The CDR3 has 14 residues. CDR3 DNA sequence: TGTGCCAGCAGTTCCGGGAGCGTGAATTCACCCCTCCACTTT. This codes for CASSSGSVNSPLHF.

DNA of the CDR3: TGTGCCAGTAGTTTTCCCTCCCCGGGACAGGGCACAGATACGCAGTATTTT. Its protein is CASSFPSPGQGTDTQYF. The rearrangement links TRBV19 to TRBJ2-3; 8 bases map to TRBD1. The CDR3 has 17 amino acids. Trimming at V came to 5 bases and at J to 1 base, leaving 11 bases not matched to a gene. Germline V gene sequence: CDR1 LNHDA, CDR2 SQIVND (reference sequence).

This clone was detected only once. V usage is TRBV6-2 or TRBV6-3 and J usage is TRBJ2-7; D may match TRBD1 or TRBD2 (5 bases each). The CDR3 has 12 residues. CDR1 MNHEY and CDR2 SVGEGT come from the germline V gene. With 5 bases removed from V and 3 bases from J, the gap between germline ends came to 8 bases. The CDR3 DNA sequence: TGTGCCAGCAGTCGGGGCTACTACGAGCAGTACTTC. This codes for CASSRGYYEQYF.

The chain combines TRBV6-5 with TRBJ2-1; a possible D gene is TRBD2 (5 bases). This CDR3 is built from 15 residues. V was trimmed by 3 bases and J by 0 bases, leaving 9 bases between them. In germline, CDR1 is MNHEY, CDR2 SVGAGI. In nucleotides, the CDR3 is TGTGCCAGCAGTTATCGGGAAACCTCCTACAATGAGCAGTTCTTC. As protein: CASSYRETSYNEQFF.

As regards this clone: The same CDR3 also results from other DNA sequences found in this sample. The chain is built from TRBV7-9 and TRBJ1-1; no definite D call. CDR1 is SEHNR and CDR2 is FQNEAQ in the germline V gene (reference sequence). The CDR3 has 13 residues. The ends were cut back, 0 bases at V and 1 base at J, with 3 bases in the middle. The CDR3 DNA reads TGTGCCAGCAGCTTAGCAGGGAACACTGAAGCTTTCTTT. It is translated as CASSLAGNTEAFF.

This clone occurred once. This chain uses TRBV28 with TRBJ1-4, with D possibly being TRBD1 (6 bases). CDR3 size: 15 residues. Germline assignment: CDR1 MDHEN and CDR2 SYDVKM. V gave up 6 bases and J gave up 4 bases, with 15 bases separating them. The CDR3 coding sequence is TGTGCCAGCAGCCCCTGGGGGACAAGTAATGAAAAACTGTTTTTT. Protein product: CASSPWGTSNEKLFF.

In DNA, the CDR3 is TGTGCCAGCAGCTTGGCGGGGCGGTGGAACACTGAAGCTTTCTTT. As protein: CASSLAGRWNTEAFF. This chain uses TRBV5-8 with TRBJ1-1; the D gene is possibly TRBD1 (5 bases). This CDR3 region has 15 residues. Germline V gene lookup returns CDR1 SGHTS and CDR2 YDEGEE. V was pared by 0 bases and J by 1 base, with 10 bases between.

V is TRBV5-4 and J is TRBJ2-1, with 9 bases that match TRBD2. The CDR3 contains 17 residues. Germline V lookup: CDR1 SGHNT, CDR2 YYREEE (reference sequence). V was clipped by 2 bases and J by 7 bases; unmatched bases: 13. Here the CDR3 reads CASSLGGGAGGRNEQFF. In nucleotides, the CDR3 is TGTGCCAGCAGCTTAGGGGGGGGAGCGGGAGGCAGGAATGAGCAGTTCTTC.

The V gene is TRBV11-3, the J gene TRBJ2-1; 9 bases agree with TRBD1. The CDR3 sequence is 16 residues long. The germline V gene encodes CDR1 SGHNT and CDR2 YENEEA. The V and J ends lost 0 bases and 8 bases, in that order; junction bases with no gene match: 8. CDR3: CASSLDPQGALDEQFF. CDR3 in DNA: TGTGCCAGCAGCTTAGATCCACAGGGGGCATTAGATGAGCAGTTCTTC.

V usage is TRBV28 and J usage is TRBJ1-2; D gene uncertain. Trimming removed 6 bases at V and 3 bases at J, with 14 bases between. From germline, CDR1 is MDHEN and CDR2 SYDVKM. CDR3 length: 14 amino acids. CDR3 DNA sequence: TGTGCCAGCAGATCAGGTAAGAAGGACTATGGCTACACCTTC. Its translation: CASRSGKKDYGYTF.

The chain carries TRBV2 and TRBJ1-3; D is uncertain. CDR3 length: 13 residues. Germline CDR1 and CDR2: SNHLY and FYNNEI. With 9 bases removed from V and 0 bases from J, the gap between germline ends came to 9 bases. In DNA form, the CDR3 reads TGTGCCAGTAAAATTGACTCTGGAAACACCATATATTTT. Amino acid sequence: CASKIDSGNTIYF.

The J gene is TRBJ1-1, the V gene TRBV28; D remains unclear. Trimming took off 1 base at V and 4 bases at J, with 10 bases between the two ends. Germline-derived CDR1 and CDR2 are MDHEN and SYDVKM. This CDR3 contains 14 residues. The CDR3 nucleotides are TGTGCCAGCAGTTTATTTGGTGGAGGCACTGAAGCTTTCTTT. Translation: CASSLFGGGTEAFF.

This chain links TRBV14 with TRBJ1-2; D unclear. CDR3 length: 14 amino acids. V lost 0 bases and J 7 bases, leaving 12 bases between the germline ends. From germline, CDR1 is SGHDN and CDR2 FVKESK. In DNA, the CDR3 is TGTGCCAGCAGCCAAGAGGAGGGATTCTCTGGCTACACCTTC. It is translated as CASSQEEGFSGYTF.

This clone was recorded only once. The chain couples TRBV4-1 to TRBJ2-5, with 8 bases lining up with TRBD1. The CDR3 totals 12 residues. Germline V gives CDR1 MGHRA, CDR2 YSYEKL. The V gene end was trimmed by 7 bases and the J gene end by 3 bases; junction bases not matched to a gene: 1. CDR3 in amino acids: CASKGQEETQYF. The CDR3 DNA follows: TGCGCCAGCAAGGGACAGGAAGAGACCCAGTACTTC.

This chain connects TRBV9 to TRBJ1-6, with D perhaps matching TRBD1 (6 bases). Trimming took 3 bases from V and 4 from J, leaving 8 bases between them. The CDR3 has 14 amino acids. From germline, CDR1 is SGDLS and CDR2 YYNGEE. As DNA, the CDR3 is TGTGCCAGCAGCGAGGGACATTATAATTCACCCCTCCACTTT. It yields the protein CASSEGHYNSPLHF.

The chain uses TRBV27 and TRBJ1-4; D is unresolved. V lost 5 bases and J 8 bases, leaving 12 bases between the germline ends. The CDR3 sequence is 13 residues long. Germline V lookup: CDR1 MNHEY, CDR2 SMNVEV (reference sequence). In DNA form, the CDR3 reads TGTGCCAGCAGTCCGATAAATGGGGAAAAACTGTTTTTT. Protein sequence: CASSPINGEKLFF.

Only a few counts were recorded for this clone. The CDR3 loop is CASSEAGQNTDTQYF. CDR3 nucleotide sequence: TGTGCCAGCAGTGAAGCTGGCCAGAACACAGATACGCAGTATTTT. The gene calls are TRBV6-1 and TRBJ2-3; no definite D call. Trimming removed 0 bases at V and 2 bases at J, with 9 bases between. The CDR3 has 15 amino acids. CDR1 MNHNS and CDR2 SASEGT come from the germline V gene.

This clone was seen more than once but under ten times. J is TRBJ2-1 and V is TRBV3-1 (or the pseudogene TRBV3-2), with TRBD1 as a possible D gene (5 bases). V shed 0 bases and J shed 4 bases, with 22 bases lying between them. This CDR3 is built from 19 residues. Germline V lookup: CDR1 LGHDT, CDR2 YNNKEL (reference sequence). DNA of the CDR3: TGTGCCAGCAGCCAAGAATTCGGGTTCTTGGGGCTACAATACAATGAGCAGTTCTTC. The encoded protein is CASSQEFGFLGLQYNEQFF.

The rearrangement uses TRBV10-1 and TRBJ2-7; D is possibly TRBD1 (6 bases). Per the germline V gene, CDR1 is WNHNN and CDR2 is SYGVQD (reference sequence). This CDR3 has 13 residues. Deletions cut 6 bases from V and 3 bases from J, with 12 bases between. CDR3 DNA sequence: TGCGCCAGCAGAGGGGAACAGGGCTACGAGCAGTACTTC. Translation gives CASRGEQGYEQYF.

V is TRBV4-3 and J is TRBJ2-1, with 7 bases that match TRBD1. This CDR3 region has 16 residues. V gave up 4 bases and J gave up 9 bases; unmatched junction bases: 15. Germline values: CDR1 LGHNA, CDR2 YSLEER. The CDR3 DNA sequence: TGCGCCAGCAGCCCAGCAAGGGACAGCCCTCCCATTGAGCAGTTCTTC. Residues: CASSPARDSPPIEQFF.